A single sample gave rise to the 27 T cell receptor beta chains below, sequenced in a study of cytomegalovirus exposure and HLA in healthy donors. 13 Jbeta primers and 60 Vbeta primers were used for the PCR. Sequencing used immunoSEQ multiplex PCR; TCRdb keeps in-frame clones, though not all of them. The table lists around 100,000 clones, approximately 70% of them singletons. The specimen sequenced was PBMCs. The receptor source for this set is a woman aged 25-40 years in good health and CMV-seronegative.

This clone was seen once. This chain uses TRBV7-9 with TRBJ2-1, with D possibly TRBD1 on 5 matching bases. In germline, CDR1 is SEHNR, CDR2 FQNEAQ (reference sequence). Between the trimmed V and J ends, which lost 5 bases and 3 bases, there was a span of 8 bases. This CDR3 contains 13 residues. The CDR3 DNA reads TGTGCCAGCAGCAAGACAGACTACAATGAGCAGTTCTTC. Amino acid sequence: CASSKTDYNEQFF.

The count of this clone is one. J is TRBJ2-1 and V is TRBV5-6; tentative D call: TRBD2 (6 bases). Trimming took off 4 bases at V and 11 bases at J, with 13 bases between the two ends. The germline V gene has CDR1 SGHDT and CDR2 YYEEEE. CDR3 size: 12 residues. CDR3: CASSPRGGKQFF. In DNA form, the CDR3 reads TGTGCCAGCAGCCCCCGTGGAGGGAAGCAGTTCTTC.

This clone has only one observation. This chain connects TRBV10-1 to TRBJ2-1, with TRBD1 identical over 8 bases. V lost 5 bases to trimming and J lost 6 bases; unmatched junction nucleotides: 15. Germline assignment: CDR1 WNHNN and CDR2 SYGVQD (reference sequence). The CDR3 spans 17 residues. The CDR3 protein is CASSQGTQGVLLNEQFF. The CDR3 DNA is TGCGCCAGCAGTCAAGGAACACAGGGGGTTCTTCTCAATGAGCAGTTCTTC.

J is TRBJ2-5 and V is TRBV10-3, with D possibly TRBD1 on 6 matching bases. The CDR3 contains 13 residues. Germline-derived CDR1 and CDR2 are ENHRY and SYGVKD. The V end was cut by 6 bases, the J end by 2 bases, with 10 bases between. The CDR3 nucleotides are TGTGCCATCAGCGCTAGGGGGCAAGAGACCCAGTACTTC. Its translation: CAISARGQETQYF.

This clone was counted a few times. This chain connects TRBV5-1 to TRBJ1-2; D ambiguous. The CDR3 is 15 residues long. V lost 3 bases to trimming and J lost 0 bases, with 12 bases between them. In germline, CDR1 is SGHRS, CDR2 YFSETQ. The CDR3 DNA follows: TGCGCCAGCAGCTCGAGACCTCAGGCTAACTATGGCTACACCTTC. Amino acids: CASSSRPQANYGYTF. The entire variable domain, with the rest obtained from reference TRBV5-1 and TRBJ1-2, is as follows: KAGVTQTPRYLIKTRGQQVTLSCSPISGHRSVSWYQQTPGQGLQFLFEYFSETQRNKGNFPGRFSGRQFSNSRSEMNVSTLELGDSALYLCASSSRPQANYGYTFGSGTRLTVV.

This clone was observed a few times. This sequence joins TRBV18 and TRBJ1-1, with 7 bases matching TRBD1. V shed 5 bases, J shed 3 bases, and the junction held 9 bases outside the gene matches. There are 15 residues in the CDR3. Germline V lookup: CDR1 KGHSH, CDR2 LQKENI. CDR3 bases: TGTGCCAGCTCATCTTCAGGGGGGTTGGACACTGAAGCTTTCTTT. This encodes CASSSSGGLDTEAFF.

The chain is built from TRBV18 and TRBJ2-1; D is possibly TRBD2 (5 bases). Trimming pared 6 bases from V and 0 bases from J, leaving 12 bases between. This CDR3 is 15 amino acids long. Germline CDR1 and CDR2: KGHSH and LQKENI. DNA of the CDR3: TGTGCCAGCTCGTCGCGGGTCGGCTCCTACAATGAGCAGTTCTTC. This translates into CASSSRVGSYNEQFF.

The gene calls are TRBV30 and TRBJ1-2; 10 positions agree with TRBD1. J lost 6 bases, V lost 2 bases, and 9 bases had no gene match. The CDR3 loop spans 15 amino acids. Germline CDR1 GTSNPN, CDR2 SVGIG (reference sequence). The CDR3: CAWSRPDRGLDGYTF. The DNA of the CDR3 is TGTGCCTGGAGTAGACCCGACAGGGGGCTTGATGGCTACACCTTC.

The chain is built from TRBV7-9 and TRBJ1-5; TRBD1 might be the D (6 bases). Looked up from germline, CDR1 is SEHNR and CDR2 is FQNEAQ (reference sequence). V gave up 2 bases and J gave up 3 bases, with 11 bases separating them. CDR3 length: 15 residues. The CDR3 here is CASSLTGIVNQPQHF. The CDR3 nucleotides are TGTGCCAGCAGCTTAACAGGGATAGTCAATCAGCCCCAGCATTTT.

The V gene is TRBV5-1, the J gene TRBJ2-5; 9 nucleotides agree with TRBD2. Trimming took 0 bases from V and 1 from J; bases not matched to a gene: 4. Looked up from germline, CDR1 is SGHRS and CDR2 is YFSETQ. This CDR3 has 16 amino acids. CDR3 residues: CASSLVAGAIQETQYF. CDR3 in DNA: TGCGCCAGCAGCTTGGTAGCGGGAGCGATCCAAGAGACCCAGTACTTC.

V and J are TRBV10-1 and TRBJ1-6; no clear D gene. The CDR3 extends over 13 amino acids. Germline CDR1 is WNHNN and CDR2 is SYGVQD (reference sequence). V was clipped by 7 bases and J by 10 bases, with 14 bases between them. The CDR3 DNA reads TGCGCCAGCACAGGAGGGCTCGGGTCACCCCTCCACTTT. Its translation: CASTGGLGSPLHF.

DNA for the CDR3: TGTGCCAGCAGTCGGGGGTTAGCCAAAAACATTCAGTACTTC. It is translated as CASSRGLAKNIQYF. This sequence joins TRBV2 and TRBJ2-4; tentative D call: TRBD2 (6 bases). Trimming took 5 bases from V and 0 from J, leaving 8 bases between them. Germline CDR1 is SNHLY and CDR2 is FYNNEI. CDR3 length: 14 residues.

The chain links TRBV5-1 to TRBJ1-1; 8 nucleotides match TRBD1. The CDR3 spans 13 residues. With V trimmed by 4 bases and J by 3 bases, 2 bases remained unmatched. Germline assignment: CDR1 SGHRS and CDR2 YFSETQ. The CDR3 region is CASSGTGYTEAFF. CDR3 coding DNA: TGCGCCAGCAGCGGGACAGGTTACACTGAAGCTTTCTTT. The full variable domain, its missing parts supplied by reference TRBV5-1 and TRBJ1-1, is KAGVTQTPRYLIKTRGQQVTLSCSPISGHRSVSWYQQTPGQGLQFLFEYFSETQRNKGNFPGRFSGRQFSNSRSEMNVSTLELGDSALYLCASSGTGYTEAFFGQGTRLTVV.

The rearrangement uses TRBV2 and TRBJ1-2, with 7 bases lining up with TRBD1. J lost 3 bases, V lost 3 bases, and 7 bases had no gene match. Germline CDR1 and CDR2: SNHLY and FYNNEI. The CDR3 totals 15 residues. CDR3 in DNA: TGTGCCAGCAGTGATATCAGGGGGGATTACTATGGCTACACCTTC. The encoded protein is CASSDIRGDYYGYTF.

V usage is TRBV30 and J usage is TRBJ1-5; maybe TRBD1 (5 bases). This CDR3 spans 15 amino acids. The germline V and J ends were trimmed by 2 bases and 0 bases, with 11 bases remaining between them. Germline V gene sequence: CDR1 GTSNPN, CDR2 SVGIG (reference sequence). The DNA of the CDR3 is TGTGCCTGGAGTCAGAGGACAACTAGCAATCAGCCCCAGCATTTT. Translating it yields CAWSQRTTSNQPQHF.

This sequence joins TRBV6-5 and TRBJ2-7; TRBD2 might be the D (5 bases). CDR3 length: 14 amino acids. V was trimmed by 2 bases and J by 4 bases, leaving 12 bases between them. Per germline, CDR1 MNHEY and CDR2 SVGAGI. The CDR3 spells CASSYAGRRYEQYF. CDR3 nucleotides: TGTGCCAGCAGTTACGCTGGCAGGAGGTACGAGCAGTACTTC.

The gene calls are TRBV2 and TRBJ1-2; TRBD1 might be the D (6 bases). Germline V CDR1 and CDR2: SNHLY, FYNNEI. The CDR3 extends over 13 amino acids. Trimming cost V 2 bases and J 7 bases, with 11 bases left between them. The CDR3 protein is CASSEQGTLGYTF. CDR3 coding DNA: TGTGCCAGCAGTGAACAGGGGACGCTTGGCTACACCTTC.

The chain recombines TRBV7-6 with TRBJ1-4, with D perhaps TRBD1 (5 bases). Trimming left V 6 bases short and J 3 bases short, with 11 bases between. CDR1 SGHVS and CDR2 FNYEAQ come from the germline V gene. The CDR3 consists of 14 residues. CDR3 protein: CASSPGSPNEKLFF. For the CDR3, the DNA is TGTGCCAGCAGTCCAGGGTCCCCTAATGAAAAACTGTTTTTT. Full variable domain (missing parts from reference TRBV7-6 and TRBJ1-4): GAGVSQSPRYKVTKRGQDVALRCDPISGHVSLYWYRQALGQGPEFLTYFNYEAQQDKSGLPNDRFSAERPEGSISTLTIQRTEQRDSAMYRCASSPGSPNEKLFFGSGTQLSVL.

The chain is built from TRBV12-5 and TRBJ1-1, with no clear D. Germline CDR1 is LGHNT and CDR2 is FRNRAP. This CDR3 contains 10 residues. V lost 1 base and J lost 11, with 5 bases in between. The CDR3 loop reads CASGLALAFF. CDR3 bases: TGTGCTAGTGGTTTGGCTCTCGCTTTCTTT.

This clone was detected only once. The chain uses TRBV6-1 and TRBJ1-1; maybe TRBD1 (5 bases). V was cut by 8 bases and J by 11 bases, with 12 bases left in between. CDR1 is MNHNS, CDR2 SASEGT, per germline. The CDR3 is 10 residues long. DNA of the CDR3: TGTGCCAGCTGGGGGGGAACCGCTTTCTTT. Protein sequence: CASWGGTAFF.

This clone was seen a single time. The chain couples TRBV5-1 to TRBJ2-2; 10 positions match TRBD1. The CDR3 is made up of 16 amino acids. Germline CDR1 SGHRS, CDR2 YFSETQ. Losses at the gene ends were 2 bases for V and 6 bases for J; bases not matched to a gene: 7. The CDR3 protein is CASSFYLDRGAGELFF. CDR3 DNA: TGCGCCAGCAGCTTTTACCTGGACAGGGGGGCCGGGGAGCTGTTTTTT.

The V and J genes are TRBV4-2 and TRBJ1-1; D is perhaps TRBD1 (6 bases). V dropped 1 base and J dropped 11 bases, with 17 bases sitting between them. CDR3 size: 14 residues. Germline CDR1 LGHNA, CDR2 YNFKEQ. The CDR3 loop is CASSQGPTGTEAFF. The CDR3 coding sequence is TGTGCCAGCAGCCAAGGGCCCACAGGGACCGAGGCTTTCTTT.

This clone was found a few times. The chain joins TRBV6-6 to TRBJ1-1; possible D gene TRBD1, 5 bases. V was pared by 2 bases and J by 3 bases, with 16 bases between. The CDR3 covers 16 residues. CDR1 is MNHNY, CDR2 SVGAGI, per germline (reference sequence). The CDR3 coding sequence is TGTGCCAGCAGTTACCCCCTGGTCGGAGGGGACACTGAAGCTTTCTTT. Protein sequence: CASSYPLVGGDTEAFF.

The rearrangement joins TRBV6-1 to TRBJ2-1; 9 positions match TRBD1. The CDR3 sequence is 15 residues long. V was pared by 6 bases and J by 8 bases, with 11 bases of the junction left unmatched. Germline V gene sequence: CDR1 MNHNS, CDR2 SASEGT. The CDR3 reads CASSPGQGGWDEQFF. CDR3 nucleotide sequence: TGTGCCAGCAGCCCGGGACAGGGTGGATGGGATGAGCAGTTCTTC.

The V gene is TRBV7-3, the J gene TRBJ1-1; possible D gene TRBD1, 5 bases. Germline V gene data show CDR1 as SGHTA and CDR2 as FQGTGA. Trimming removed 2 bases from V and 1 base from J, with 8 bases in between. The CDR3 contains 14 residues. The CDR3 sequence is CASSLGGANTEAFF. The CDR3 nucleotides are TGTGCCAGCAGCTTAGGAGGGGCGAACACTGAAGCTTTCTTT. Drawing the rest from reference TRBV7-3 and TRBJ1-1, the complete variable domain is GAGVSQTPSNKVTEKGKYVELRCDPISGHTALYWYRQSLGQGPEFLIYFQGTGAADDSGLPNDRFFAVRPEGSVSTLKIQRTERGDSAVYLCASSLGGANTEAFFGQGTRLTVV.

The V and J genes are TRBV6-1 and TRBJ2-1; D remains ambiguous. V was pared by 6 bases and J by 10 bases, with 13 bases between. Germline V gene data show CDR1 as MNHNS and CDR2 as SASEGT. The CDR3 totals 12 residues. The CDR3 is CASRVLGQEQFF. CDR3 DNA sequence: TGTGCCAGCAGGGTGTTGGGCCAAGAGCAGTTCTTC.

This clone was picked up one time. The rearrangement links TRBV7-9 to TRBJ1-1, with TRBD1 matching 7 bases. Trimming at V came to 2 bases and at J to 7 bases, leaving 19 bases not matched to a gene. The CDR3 extends over 18 amino acids. Looked up from germline, CDR1 is SEHNR and CDR2 is FQNEAQ (reference sequence). As DNA, the CDR3 is TGTGCCAGCAGCTTAACTACTATACGGGACAGTCTCAATTATGAAGCTTTCTTT. It is translated as CASSLTTIRDSLNYEAFF. Drawing the rest from reference TRBV7-9 and TRBJ1-1, the complete variable domain is DTGVSQNPRHKITKRGQNVTFRCDPISEHNRLYWYRQTLGQGPEFLTYFQNEAQLEKSRLLSDRFSAERPKGSFSTLEIQRTEQGDSAMYLCASSLTTIRDSLNYEAFFGQGTRLTVV.